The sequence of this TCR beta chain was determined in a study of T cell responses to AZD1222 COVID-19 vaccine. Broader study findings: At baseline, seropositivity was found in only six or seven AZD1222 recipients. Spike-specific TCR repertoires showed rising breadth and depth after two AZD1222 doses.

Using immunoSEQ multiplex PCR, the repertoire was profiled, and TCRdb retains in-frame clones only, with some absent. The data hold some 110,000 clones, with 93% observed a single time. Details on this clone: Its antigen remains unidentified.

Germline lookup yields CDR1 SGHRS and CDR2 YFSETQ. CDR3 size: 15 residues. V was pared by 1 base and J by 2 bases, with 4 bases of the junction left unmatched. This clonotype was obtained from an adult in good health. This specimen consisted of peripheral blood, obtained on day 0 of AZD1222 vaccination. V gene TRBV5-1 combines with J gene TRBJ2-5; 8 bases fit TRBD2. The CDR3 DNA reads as TGCGCCAGCAGCTTGTTTTTAGCGGGACAAGAGACCCAGTACTTC. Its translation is CASSLFLAGQETQYF.